This record looks at one T cell receptor (beta chain) sequence and its context. This specimen belongs to a study of blood T cell repertoires in COVID-19. Study-level background: COVID-19 samples collected from the United States, Italy and Spain covered acute and convalescent phases. The cDNA or gDNA used as material had been derived from T cells, B-cell-depleted T cells, or PBMCs.

Original handling: From reference gene primer amplification, estimates of nucleated cell counts were derived. Data came from immunoSEQ multiplex PCR; TCRdb stores just in-frame clones and leaves some out. For V, J and clone size, that table is used; D and trimming come from the DNA. The table records roughly 260,000 clones, approximately 81% of them present only once. V shed 2 bases and J shed 0 bases, with 14 bases lying between them. CDR3 length equals 16 residues. Germline V gives CDR1 SGHTA, CDR2 FQGNSA. The V gene is TRBV7-2, the J gene TRBJ2-7, with D perhaps matching TRBD1 (5 bases). The TCR comes from a woman aged 18 to 35 with acute or convalescent COVID-19. Sequencing was performed on peripheral blood. The CDR3 region has the DNA TGTGCCAGCAGCTTATCAACGTCGGACATCTCCTACGAGCAGTACTTC. Its protein is CASSLSTSDISYEQYF.